This T cell receptor beta chain was sequenced during a study of T cell changes during pregnancy in multiple sclerosis. In its sample, this clone was seen once. CDR3 length: 12 amino acids. The germline CDR1 and CDR2 sequences are SNHLY and FYNNEI. Trimming removed 7 bases at V and 3 bases at J, with 9 bases between. TCRdb keeps only in-frame clones here, not all; method: immunoSEQ multiplex PCR. There are tens of thousands of clones in the sample; roughly 92% occur only once, and 2.5% to 3.5% lies in the top ten. The sample was CD8+ T cells from peripheral blood mononuclear cells, taken in the third trimester of pregnancy. This clonotype was sampled from a female donor in good health, enrolled as a control in a pregnancy study. This chain connects TRBV2 to TRBJ1-2; D gene ambiguous. The CDR3: CASTNTYYGYTF. The CDR3 DNA reads TGTGCCAGCACGAACACGTACTATGGCTACACCTTC.